This record concerns one T cell receptor beta chain sequence. These data are taken from a study of blood T cell repertoires in COVID-19. Study as a whole: Both acute and convalescent COVID-19 samples were obtained from the United States, Italy and Spain. The analysed material was cDNA or gDNA that came from T cells, B-cell-depleted T cells, or PBMCs.

The length of the CDR3 is 14 residues. In germline, CDR1 is LNHDA, CDR2 SQIVND (reference sequence). V lost 7 bases and J lost 0, with 10 bases in between. Clones were sequenced by immunoSEQ multiplex PCR, and TCRdb holds only the in-frame ones, with some missing. The sample records under 250,000 clones, roughly 79% being singletons. Participants had their cohort set by participant-reported clinical history. The chain joins TRBV19 to TRBJ1-3, with D unclear. This clonotype originated in a woman aged 45-60 years with acute COVID-19. Specimen: PBMCs or T cells enriched from blood (not recorded which). CDR3: CASNQEPSGNTIYF. The CDR3 coding sequence is TGTGCCAGTAACCAGGAACCCTCTGGAAACACCATATATTTT.